This T cell receptor beta chain was sequenced in a study of T cell responses to AZD1222 COVID-19 vaccine. Germline CDR1 reads PRHDT; CDR2 reads FYEKMQ (reference sequence). The CDR3 runs 14 residues. Unmatched junction bases numbered 7, after V lost 5 bases and J lost 5 bases. This clone has just one count. The antigen is unknown. The assay was immunoSEQ multiplex PCR, and TCRdb's table has in-frame clones only and misses some. The data contain more than 95,000 clones, around 90% of them singletons. General study results and limits: It was only a handful of AZD1222 recipients who were seropositive at baseline.

This TCR was sampled from an adult in good health. V and J are TRBV13 and TRBJ2-7; TRBD1 matches 9 bases. Sequenced material: peripheral blood, taken on day 0 of AZD1222 vaccination. The CDR3 nucleotides are TGTGCCAGCAGCCCCGGGACAGGGTTTGACGAGCAGTACTTC. This sequence encodes CASSPGTGFDEQYF.